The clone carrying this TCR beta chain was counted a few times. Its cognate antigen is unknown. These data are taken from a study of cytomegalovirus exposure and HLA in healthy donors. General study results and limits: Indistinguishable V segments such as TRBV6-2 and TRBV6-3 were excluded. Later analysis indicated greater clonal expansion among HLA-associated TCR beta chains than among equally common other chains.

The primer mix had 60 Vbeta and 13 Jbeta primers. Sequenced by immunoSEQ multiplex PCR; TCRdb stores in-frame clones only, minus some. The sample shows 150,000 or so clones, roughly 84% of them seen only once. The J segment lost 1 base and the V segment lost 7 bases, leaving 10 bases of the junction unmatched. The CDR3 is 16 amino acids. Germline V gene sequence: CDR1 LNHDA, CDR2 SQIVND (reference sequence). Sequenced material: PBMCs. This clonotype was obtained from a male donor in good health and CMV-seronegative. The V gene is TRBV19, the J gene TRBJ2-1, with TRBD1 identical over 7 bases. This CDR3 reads CASTLRGQASYNEQFF. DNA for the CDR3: TGTGCCAGTACCCTTAGGGGGCAAGCATCCTACAATGAGCAGTTCTTC.